Listed here are 20 T cell receptor beta chains from one sample, sequenced in a study of shared clonotypes between healthy human individuals. Terminally differentiated effector memory CD45RA+ cells were excluded by CCR7 positive selection of CD45RO-negative cells. TCRdb's copy holds only in-frame clones and misses some; the assay was immunoSEQ multiplex PCR. The data contain 2 million or so clones, over 85% of them seen just once; the ten biggest clones take up 0.85% to 1.3%. The sample taken for sequencing was naive CD8+ T cells sorted from blood. These receptors all come from a man aged 18-30 years in good health.

J is TRBJ2-7 and V is TRBV6-1; 12 positions match TRBD2. CDR1 is MNHNS, CDR2 SASEGT, per germline. The CDR3 totals 16 residues. V was pared by 4 bases and J by 7 bases, with 11 bases of the junction left unmatched. The CDR3, as DNA: TGTGCCAGCAGTGGACTAGCGGGAGCCGTTGGAGGTGAGCAGTACTTC. Translation: CASSGLAGAVGGEQYF.

This chain joins TRBV12-5 and TRBJ2-7; TRBD1 agrees at 7 bases. The CDR3 loop spans 16 amino acids. V lost 1 base, J lost 6 bases, and 12 bases stayed unmatched. The V gene's germline CDR1 is LGHNT and CDR2 FRNRAP. The DNA for the CDR3 is TGTGCTAGTGGTTTGGCGCGGACAGGTGCCCCCTCCGAGCAGTACTTC. This encodes CASGLARTGAPSEQYF. The full variable domain, rest sourced from reference TRBV12-5 and TRBJ2-7, is DARVTQTPRHKVTEMGQEVTMRCQPILGHNTVFWYRQTMMQGLELLAYFRNRAPLDDSGMPKDRFSAEMPDATLATLKIQPSEPRDSAVYFCASGLARTGAPSEQYFGPGTRLTVT.

The chain employs TRBV30 and TRBJ2-7; D tentatively fits TRBD1 or TRBD2 (5 bases each). V shed 7 bases and J shed 2 bases, with 15 bases lying between them. Germline-derived CDR1 and CDR2 are GTSNPN and SVGIG (reference sequence). The CDR3 has 13 amino acids. CDR3 amino acids: CASINKGPYEQYF. CDR3 in DNA: TGTGCCTCAATAAACAAGGGACCCTACGAGCAGTACTTC.

This clone was seen once. The J gene is TRBJ2-3, the V gene TRBV27; D is undetermined. Germline V gene sequence: CDR1 MNHEY, CDR2 SMNVEV (reference sequence). The germline V and J ends were trimmed by 6 bases and 6 bases, with 16 bases remaining between them. CDR3 size: 14 residues. The CDR3 DNA reads as TGTGCCAGCAGAACCCTAGGCTTCACTGATACGCAGTATTTT. This codes for CASRTLGFTDTQYF.

This rearrangement joins TRBV7-2 to TRBJ2-1; D is unclear. The CDR3 totals 14 residues. The ends were cut back, 2 bases at V and 5 bases at J, with 10 bases in the middle. Germline V gene data show CDR1 as SGHTA and CDR2 as FQGNSA. For the CDR3, the DNA is TGTGCCAGCAGCTTAATATCTAGTAACAATGAGCAGTTCTTC. It codes for CASSLISSNNEQFF.

The CDR3 loop is CASSPQGSYEQYF. CDR3 nucleotide sequence: TGTGCCAGCAGTCCACAGGGGTCCTACGAGCAGTACTTC. The V and J genes are TRBV28 and TRBJ2-7; 7 nucleotides line up with TRBD1. The CDR3 spans 13 residues. From germline, CDR1 is MDHEN and CDR2 SYDVKM. V lost 5 bases to trimming and J lost 1 base; unmatched junction nucleotides: 2.

This clone occurred a few times. The chain joins TRBV30 to TRBJ1-2; 8 bases fit TRBD1. The V segment lost 3 bases and the J segment 7 bases; nucleotides outside the gene matches: 7. Germline V gene lookup returns CDR1 GTSNPN and CDR2 SVGIG (reference sequence). This CDR3 comprises 13 residues. CDR3 sequence: CAWRVTGGIGYTF. DNA of the CDR3: TGTGCCTGGAGAGTCACAGGGGGGATTGGCTACACCTTC.

The chain uses TRBV5-6 and TRBJ1-2, with D unclear. Germline V gene lookup returns CDR1 SGHDT and CDR2 YYEEEE. Trimming took off 4 bases at V and 8 bases at J, with 12 bases between the two ends. The CDR3 is made up of 12 amino acids. DNA of the CDR3: TGTGCCAGCAGCGCTTTGGCGGGAGGCTACACCTTC. Its protein is CASSALAGGYTF.

The table lists this clone with a count of one. V usage is TRBV5-8 and J usage is TRBJ2-2; unclear D gene. Germline CDR1 reads SGHTS; CDR2 reads YDEGEE. This CDR3 contains 15 residues. Trimming cost V 2 bases and J 0 bases, with 8 bases left between them. This CDR3 is CASSFISANTGELFF. CDR3 nucleotides: TGTGCCAGCAGCTTTATCTCAGCGAACACCGGGGAGCTGTTTTTT.

The chain employs TRBV5-4 and TRBJ2-7, with 9 bases identical to TRBD2. Germline CDR1 SGHNT, CDR2 YYREEE (reference sequence). The V segment lost 2 bases and the J segment 6 bases; nucleotides outside the gene matches: 9. This CDR3 spans 15 amino acids. CDR3 sequence reads: CASSFLAGGPSEQYF. The CDR3 nucleotides are TGTGCCAGCAGCTTTTTGGCGGGAGGGCCAAGCGAGCAGTACTTC.

V is TRBV11-2 and J is TRBJ2-4, with a possible D match to TRBD2 (6 bases). CDR3 length equals 13 residues. Germline values: CDR1 SGHAT, CDR2 FQNNGV. The V end lost 0 bases, the J end lost 8 bases, and 8 bases lay between the germline ends. CDR3 in amino acids: CASSLDWGDIQYF. The CDR3 DNA reads TGTGCCAGCAGCTTAGATTGGGGGGACATTCAGTACTTC.

The chain combines TRBV27 with TRBJ2-1; no clear D. Germline CDR1 is MNHEY and CDR2 is SMNVEV (reference sequence). The V and J ends lost 0 bases and 3 bases respectively, with 12 bases between them. CDR3 length: 16 amino acids. The CDR3 sequence is CASSLSAFAVYNEQFF. The CDR3 DNA reads TGTGCCAGCAGTTTATCCGCTTTTGCGGTCTACAATGAGCAGTTCTTC.

V and J are TRBV27 and TRBJ1-6; possible D gene TRBD1, 5 bases. Germline loops: CDR1 MNHEY, CDR2 SMNVEV (reference sequence). CDR3 length equals 15 residues. V lost 0 bases, J lost 8 bases, and 11 bases lay in between. CDR3 in DNA: TGTGCCAGCAGTTTATCAGGGGCGCTTGATTCACCCCTCCACTTT. It specifies CASSLSGALDSPLHF.

The V call is TRBV5-4, the J call TRBJ2-7; TRBD2 agrees at 9 bases. Germline-derived CDR1 and CDR2 are SGHNT and YYREEE (reference sequence). Trimming cost V 2 bases and J 2 bases; bases outside gene matches: 5. The CDR3 is made up of 15 amino acids. DNA for the CDR3: TGTGCCAGCAGCTTTCAGGCGGGAGGGCCCTACGAGCAGTACTTC. It specifies CASSFQAGGPYEQYF.

The V call is TRBV30, the J call TRBJ2-7, with TRBD1 matching 8 bases. Germline CDR1 is GTSNPN and CDR2 is SVGIG (reference sequence). The V gene end was trimmed by 3 bases and the J gene end by 4 bases; junction bases not matched to a gene: 8. The CDR3 sequence is 14 residues long. CDR3 sequence (DNA): TGTGCCTGGAGCCCGACAGGGGTGCAGTACGAGCAGTACTTC. It is translated as CAWSPTGVQYEQYF.

This rearrangement joins TRBV28 to TRBJ2-2; 8 nucleotides agree with TRBD2. The J segment lost 1 base and the V segment lost 10 bases, leaving 8 bases of the junction unmatched. Germline V gives CDR1 MDHEN, CDR2 SYDVKM. The CDR3 sequence is 15 residues long. The CDR3 nucleotides are TGTGCCACCCGCCCGACTAGCGAGAACACCGGGGAGCTGTTTTTT. This sequence encodes CATRPTSENTGELFF.

The V and J genes are TRBV7-2 and TRBJ2-2; perhaps TRBD1 as D (6 bases). Germline CDR1 and CDR2: SGHTA and FQGNSA. Trimming took 1 base from V and 2 from J, leaving 20 bases between them. The CDR3 contains 19 residues. CDR3 DNA sequence: TGTGCCAGCAGCTTAGTTGGGCAGGGGTCATCACTCAACACCGGGGAGCTGTTTTTT. As protein: CASSLVGQGSSLNTGELFF.

The chain combines TRBV9 with TRBJ1-2, with D maybe TRBD1 (6 bases). Germline CDR1 SGDLS, CDR2 YYNGEE. The CDR3 is 14 residues long. V gave up 4 bases and J gave up 3 bases, with 13 bases separating them. The CDR3 DNA follows: TGTGCCAGCAGCCAAGTTACAGGGTACTATGGCTACACCTTC. This codes for CASSQVTGYYGYTF.

The chain uses TRBV7-2 and TRBJ2-5, with 8 bases identical to TRBD2. The CDR3 covers 15 residues. CDR1 is SGHTA, CDR2 FQGNSA, per germline. V gave up 1 base and J gave up 5 bases; unmatched junction bases: 6. The CDR3, as DNA: TGTGCCAGCAGCTTAGTCGGGGGGGAATCGGAGACCCAGTACTTC. This gives the protein CASSLVGGESETQYF.

V is TRBV4-3 and J is TRBJ2-1; D remains unclear. V was trimmed by 0 bases and J by 6 bases, leaving 12 bases between them. CDR3 length: 15 residues. The germline V gene has CDR1 LGHNA and CDR2 YSLEER. The CDR3 region is CASSQEFFLANEQFF. Here the CDR3 DNA reads TGCGCCAGCAGCCAAGAGTTTTTCCTGGCCAATGAGCAGTTCTTC.